The clone carrying this T cell receptor beta chain appeared a few times. Antigen: not known. The sample belongs to a study of vaccination and CD4 T cells after COVID-19. Overall study context: The makeup of the convalescents was six males and four females, two of them Hispanic.

Germline V lookup: CDR1 DFQATT, CDR2 SNEGSKA (reference sequence). This CDR3 is 14 amino acids long. The V end lost 6 bases, the J end lost 5 bases, and 19 bases lay between the germline ends. Treatment in this sample: approximately nine-day PBMC culture with coronavirus spike peptide pools or control peptides (ViraFEST assay). ViraFEST used peptide pools to expand antigen-specific T cells and subsequently sequenced their TCRs. Every well contained approximately 2 million PBMCs, which were grown with about 10 IU/ml IL-2 and 9 to 10 ug/ml peptide pools. With the Oncomine TCR Beta short-read assay, DNA from cultured CD4+ T cells was sequenced. From the PCR reads, TCRdb called clonotypes with MiXCR, one entry per CDR3 protein. Of about 20,000 distinct CDR3 sequences listed, 50% to 60% are singletons.

The chain uses TRBV20-1 and TRBJ2-5, with TRBD1 as a possible D gene (6 bases). This TCR derives from a human donor who had recovered from COVID-19. The material sequenced was CD4+ T cells from blood, cultured in vitro. In DNA, the CDR3 is TGCAGTGCCAGGTTGTTCAGGGGCGCTGAGACCCAGTACTTC. Its translation is CSARLFRGAETQYF.